This T cell receptor (beta chain) was documented in a study of metastatic and nonmetastatic thyroid tumors. Study-level information: Repertoires were compared across blood and tumor or nodule tissue from malignant and benign thyroid patients. Notes on the study in general: Benign nodules reportedly had significantly lower TCR beta diversity than malignant thyroid tumors in blood and tumor.

Trimming pared 3 bases from V and 7 bases from J, leaving 18 bases between. Germline assignment: CDR1 KGHSH and CDR2 LQKENI. The length of the CDR3 is 15 residues. In the original analysis: A distant-metastasis classifier for papillary thyroid cancer was built using CDR3 differences across clinicopathological groups. TCRdb re-called clones via MiXCR from the PCR reads. What appears here as the V and J calls and clone size reflects TCRdb's work, not the paper's. The sample has about 20,000 clones; 36% are singletons. On this clone itself: No antigen is known for it.

Thyroid surgery had not been preceded by any treatment in any patient. The clonotype comes from a male donor with papillary thyroid cancer or a benign thyroid nodule (not recorded which). Some clones in this sample may be carry-over from other donors' samples. Sequencing input: blood. V is TRBV18 and J is TRBJ1-2, with D possibly being TRBD1 (5 bases). The CDR3 here is CASSPRGTTVFGYTF. Here the CDR3 DNA reads TGTGCCAGCTCACCTCGGGGGACCACTGTATTTGGCTACACCTTC. Looking up the rest from reference TRBV18 and TRBJ1-2 gives the full variable domain: NAGVMQNPRHLVRRRGQEARLRCSPMKGHSHVYWYRQLPEEGLKFMVYLQKENIIDESGMPKERFSAEFPKEGPSILRIQQVVRGDSAAYFCASSPRGTTVFGYTFGSGTRLTVV.